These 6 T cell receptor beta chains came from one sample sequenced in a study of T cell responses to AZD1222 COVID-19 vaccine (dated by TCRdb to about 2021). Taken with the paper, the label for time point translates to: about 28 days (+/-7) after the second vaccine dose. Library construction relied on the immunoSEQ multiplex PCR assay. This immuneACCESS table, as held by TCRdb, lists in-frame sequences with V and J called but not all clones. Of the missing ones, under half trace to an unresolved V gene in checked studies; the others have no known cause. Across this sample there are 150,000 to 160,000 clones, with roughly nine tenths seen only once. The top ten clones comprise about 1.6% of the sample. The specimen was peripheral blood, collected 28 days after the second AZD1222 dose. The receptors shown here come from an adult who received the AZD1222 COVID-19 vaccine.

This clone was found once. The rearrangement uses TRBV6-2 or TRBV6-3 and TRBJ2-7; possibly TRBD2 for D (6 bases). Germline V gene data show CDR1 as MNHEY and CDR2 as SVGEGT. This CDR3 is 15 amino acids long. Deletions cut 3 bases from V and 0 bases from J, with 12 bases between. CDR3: CASSYGGMSSYEQYF. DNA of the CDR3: TGTGCCAGCAGTTATGGCGGGATGAGCTCCTACGAGCAGTACTTC.

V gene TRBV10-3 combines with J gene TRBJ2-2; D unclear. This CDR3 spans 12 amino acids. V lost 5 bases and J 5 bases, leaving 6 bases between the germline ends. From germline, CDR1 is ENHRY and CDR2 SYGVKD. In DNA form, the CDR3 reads TGTGCCATCAGTCCCGGGACCGGGGAGCTGTTTTTT. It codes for CAISPGTGELFF.

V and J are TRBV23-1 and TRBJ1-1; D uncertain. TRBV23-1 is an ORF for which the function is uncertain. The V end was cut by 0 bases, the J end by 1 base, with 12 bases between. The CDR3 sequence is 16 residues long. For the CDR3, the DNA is TGCGCCAGCAGTCAATCTCGTATGTCGGGGAACACTGAAGCTTTCTTT. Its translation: CASSQSRMSGNTEAFF.

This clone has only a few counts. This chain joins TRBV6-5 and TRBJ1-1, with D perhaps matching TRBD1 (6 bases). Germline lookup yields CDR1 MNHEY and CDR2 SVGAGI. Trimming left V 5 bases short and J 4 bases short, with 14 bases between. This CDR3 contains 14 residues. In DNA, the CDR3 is TGTGCCAGCAGTAAACAGGGTATGAGCACTGAAGCTTTCTTT. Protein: CASSKQGMSTEAFF.

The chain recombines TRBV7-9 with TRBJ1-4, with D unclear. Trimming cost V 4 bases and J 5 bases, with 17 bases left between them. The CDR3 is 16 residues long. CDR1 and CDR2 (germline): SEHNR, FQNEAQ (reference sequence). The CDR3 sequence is CASSSDKPRVNEKLFF. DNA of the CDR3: TGTGCCAGCAGCTCTGATAAACCAAGGGTAAATGAAAAACTGTTTTTT.

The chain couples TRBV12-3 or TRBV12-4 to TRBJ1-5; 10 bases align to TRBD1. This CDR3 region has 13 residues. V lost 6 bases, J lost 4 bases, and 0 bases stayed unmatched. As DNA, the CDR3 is TGTGCCAGCAGGGACAGGGGGAATCAGCCCCAGCATTTT. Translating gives CASRDRGNQPQHF.